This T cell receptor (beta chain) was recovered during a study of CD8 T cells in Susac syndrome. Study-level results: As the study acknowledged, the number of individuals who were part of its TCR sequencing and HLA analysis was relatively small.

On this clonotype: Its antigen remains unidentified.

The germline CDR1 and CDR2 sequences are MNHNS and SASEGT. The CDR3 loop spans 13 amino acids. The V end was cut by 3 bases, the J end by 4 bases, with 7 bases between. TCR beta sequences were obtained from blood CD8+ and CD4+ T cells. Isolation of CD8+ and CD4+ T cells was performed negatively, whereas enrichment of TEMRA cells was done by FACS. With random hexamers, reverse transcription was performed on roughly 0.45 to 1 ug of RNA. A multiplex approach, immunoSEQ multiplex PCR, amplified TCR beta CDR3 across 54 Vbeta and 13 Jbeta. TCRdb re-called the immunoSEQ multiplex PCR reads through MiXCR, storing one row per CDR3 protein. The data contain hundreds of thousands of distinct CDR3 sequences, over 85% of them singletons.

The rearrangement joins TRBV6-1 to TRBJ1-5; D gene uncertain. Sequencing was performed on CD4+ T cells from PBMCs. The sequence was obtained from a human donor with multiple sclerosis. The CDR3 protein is CASSEERNQPQHF. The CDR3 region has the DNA TGTGCCAGCAGTGAGGAGCGGAATCAGCCCCAGCATTTT.